This T cell receptor (beta chain) emerged from a study of shared clonotypes between healthy human individuals. Study conclusions and caveats: Specimens sampled were limited to blood, with tissue repertoires likely differing.

As concerns this clone: Antigen unknown.

CD45RO-negative cells were positively selected for CCR7, leaving out terminally differentiated effector memory CD45RA+ cells. Recent acute infections and vaccinations were absent in the healthy HIV-negative adult donors. Evenly divided among several immunoSEQ plates was the genomic DNA of each subset. Measured with immunoSEQ multiplex PCR; TCRdb has only the in-frame clones, and not every one. The repertoire consists of about 2.1 million clones, with just under 95% occurring once and the leading ten covering approximately 1.6%. The length of the CDR3 is 18 residues. With 6 bases clipped from V and 3 bases from J, the junction kept 19 bases outside the gene matches. From germline, CDR1 is SGHAT and CDR2 FQNNGV.

The sequenced sample was naive CD8+ T cells from PBMCs. This TCR derives from a man between 18 and 29 years old in good health. Some clones in this sample may be carry-over from other donors' samples. V usage is TRBV11-2 and J usage is TRBJ2-7; 8 bases map to TRBD1. The CDR3 DNA reads TGTGCCAGCAGACCACGGACAGGGCTAGGAGTTGGGAACTACGAGCAGTACTTC. Translated: CASRPRTGLGVGNYEQYF.